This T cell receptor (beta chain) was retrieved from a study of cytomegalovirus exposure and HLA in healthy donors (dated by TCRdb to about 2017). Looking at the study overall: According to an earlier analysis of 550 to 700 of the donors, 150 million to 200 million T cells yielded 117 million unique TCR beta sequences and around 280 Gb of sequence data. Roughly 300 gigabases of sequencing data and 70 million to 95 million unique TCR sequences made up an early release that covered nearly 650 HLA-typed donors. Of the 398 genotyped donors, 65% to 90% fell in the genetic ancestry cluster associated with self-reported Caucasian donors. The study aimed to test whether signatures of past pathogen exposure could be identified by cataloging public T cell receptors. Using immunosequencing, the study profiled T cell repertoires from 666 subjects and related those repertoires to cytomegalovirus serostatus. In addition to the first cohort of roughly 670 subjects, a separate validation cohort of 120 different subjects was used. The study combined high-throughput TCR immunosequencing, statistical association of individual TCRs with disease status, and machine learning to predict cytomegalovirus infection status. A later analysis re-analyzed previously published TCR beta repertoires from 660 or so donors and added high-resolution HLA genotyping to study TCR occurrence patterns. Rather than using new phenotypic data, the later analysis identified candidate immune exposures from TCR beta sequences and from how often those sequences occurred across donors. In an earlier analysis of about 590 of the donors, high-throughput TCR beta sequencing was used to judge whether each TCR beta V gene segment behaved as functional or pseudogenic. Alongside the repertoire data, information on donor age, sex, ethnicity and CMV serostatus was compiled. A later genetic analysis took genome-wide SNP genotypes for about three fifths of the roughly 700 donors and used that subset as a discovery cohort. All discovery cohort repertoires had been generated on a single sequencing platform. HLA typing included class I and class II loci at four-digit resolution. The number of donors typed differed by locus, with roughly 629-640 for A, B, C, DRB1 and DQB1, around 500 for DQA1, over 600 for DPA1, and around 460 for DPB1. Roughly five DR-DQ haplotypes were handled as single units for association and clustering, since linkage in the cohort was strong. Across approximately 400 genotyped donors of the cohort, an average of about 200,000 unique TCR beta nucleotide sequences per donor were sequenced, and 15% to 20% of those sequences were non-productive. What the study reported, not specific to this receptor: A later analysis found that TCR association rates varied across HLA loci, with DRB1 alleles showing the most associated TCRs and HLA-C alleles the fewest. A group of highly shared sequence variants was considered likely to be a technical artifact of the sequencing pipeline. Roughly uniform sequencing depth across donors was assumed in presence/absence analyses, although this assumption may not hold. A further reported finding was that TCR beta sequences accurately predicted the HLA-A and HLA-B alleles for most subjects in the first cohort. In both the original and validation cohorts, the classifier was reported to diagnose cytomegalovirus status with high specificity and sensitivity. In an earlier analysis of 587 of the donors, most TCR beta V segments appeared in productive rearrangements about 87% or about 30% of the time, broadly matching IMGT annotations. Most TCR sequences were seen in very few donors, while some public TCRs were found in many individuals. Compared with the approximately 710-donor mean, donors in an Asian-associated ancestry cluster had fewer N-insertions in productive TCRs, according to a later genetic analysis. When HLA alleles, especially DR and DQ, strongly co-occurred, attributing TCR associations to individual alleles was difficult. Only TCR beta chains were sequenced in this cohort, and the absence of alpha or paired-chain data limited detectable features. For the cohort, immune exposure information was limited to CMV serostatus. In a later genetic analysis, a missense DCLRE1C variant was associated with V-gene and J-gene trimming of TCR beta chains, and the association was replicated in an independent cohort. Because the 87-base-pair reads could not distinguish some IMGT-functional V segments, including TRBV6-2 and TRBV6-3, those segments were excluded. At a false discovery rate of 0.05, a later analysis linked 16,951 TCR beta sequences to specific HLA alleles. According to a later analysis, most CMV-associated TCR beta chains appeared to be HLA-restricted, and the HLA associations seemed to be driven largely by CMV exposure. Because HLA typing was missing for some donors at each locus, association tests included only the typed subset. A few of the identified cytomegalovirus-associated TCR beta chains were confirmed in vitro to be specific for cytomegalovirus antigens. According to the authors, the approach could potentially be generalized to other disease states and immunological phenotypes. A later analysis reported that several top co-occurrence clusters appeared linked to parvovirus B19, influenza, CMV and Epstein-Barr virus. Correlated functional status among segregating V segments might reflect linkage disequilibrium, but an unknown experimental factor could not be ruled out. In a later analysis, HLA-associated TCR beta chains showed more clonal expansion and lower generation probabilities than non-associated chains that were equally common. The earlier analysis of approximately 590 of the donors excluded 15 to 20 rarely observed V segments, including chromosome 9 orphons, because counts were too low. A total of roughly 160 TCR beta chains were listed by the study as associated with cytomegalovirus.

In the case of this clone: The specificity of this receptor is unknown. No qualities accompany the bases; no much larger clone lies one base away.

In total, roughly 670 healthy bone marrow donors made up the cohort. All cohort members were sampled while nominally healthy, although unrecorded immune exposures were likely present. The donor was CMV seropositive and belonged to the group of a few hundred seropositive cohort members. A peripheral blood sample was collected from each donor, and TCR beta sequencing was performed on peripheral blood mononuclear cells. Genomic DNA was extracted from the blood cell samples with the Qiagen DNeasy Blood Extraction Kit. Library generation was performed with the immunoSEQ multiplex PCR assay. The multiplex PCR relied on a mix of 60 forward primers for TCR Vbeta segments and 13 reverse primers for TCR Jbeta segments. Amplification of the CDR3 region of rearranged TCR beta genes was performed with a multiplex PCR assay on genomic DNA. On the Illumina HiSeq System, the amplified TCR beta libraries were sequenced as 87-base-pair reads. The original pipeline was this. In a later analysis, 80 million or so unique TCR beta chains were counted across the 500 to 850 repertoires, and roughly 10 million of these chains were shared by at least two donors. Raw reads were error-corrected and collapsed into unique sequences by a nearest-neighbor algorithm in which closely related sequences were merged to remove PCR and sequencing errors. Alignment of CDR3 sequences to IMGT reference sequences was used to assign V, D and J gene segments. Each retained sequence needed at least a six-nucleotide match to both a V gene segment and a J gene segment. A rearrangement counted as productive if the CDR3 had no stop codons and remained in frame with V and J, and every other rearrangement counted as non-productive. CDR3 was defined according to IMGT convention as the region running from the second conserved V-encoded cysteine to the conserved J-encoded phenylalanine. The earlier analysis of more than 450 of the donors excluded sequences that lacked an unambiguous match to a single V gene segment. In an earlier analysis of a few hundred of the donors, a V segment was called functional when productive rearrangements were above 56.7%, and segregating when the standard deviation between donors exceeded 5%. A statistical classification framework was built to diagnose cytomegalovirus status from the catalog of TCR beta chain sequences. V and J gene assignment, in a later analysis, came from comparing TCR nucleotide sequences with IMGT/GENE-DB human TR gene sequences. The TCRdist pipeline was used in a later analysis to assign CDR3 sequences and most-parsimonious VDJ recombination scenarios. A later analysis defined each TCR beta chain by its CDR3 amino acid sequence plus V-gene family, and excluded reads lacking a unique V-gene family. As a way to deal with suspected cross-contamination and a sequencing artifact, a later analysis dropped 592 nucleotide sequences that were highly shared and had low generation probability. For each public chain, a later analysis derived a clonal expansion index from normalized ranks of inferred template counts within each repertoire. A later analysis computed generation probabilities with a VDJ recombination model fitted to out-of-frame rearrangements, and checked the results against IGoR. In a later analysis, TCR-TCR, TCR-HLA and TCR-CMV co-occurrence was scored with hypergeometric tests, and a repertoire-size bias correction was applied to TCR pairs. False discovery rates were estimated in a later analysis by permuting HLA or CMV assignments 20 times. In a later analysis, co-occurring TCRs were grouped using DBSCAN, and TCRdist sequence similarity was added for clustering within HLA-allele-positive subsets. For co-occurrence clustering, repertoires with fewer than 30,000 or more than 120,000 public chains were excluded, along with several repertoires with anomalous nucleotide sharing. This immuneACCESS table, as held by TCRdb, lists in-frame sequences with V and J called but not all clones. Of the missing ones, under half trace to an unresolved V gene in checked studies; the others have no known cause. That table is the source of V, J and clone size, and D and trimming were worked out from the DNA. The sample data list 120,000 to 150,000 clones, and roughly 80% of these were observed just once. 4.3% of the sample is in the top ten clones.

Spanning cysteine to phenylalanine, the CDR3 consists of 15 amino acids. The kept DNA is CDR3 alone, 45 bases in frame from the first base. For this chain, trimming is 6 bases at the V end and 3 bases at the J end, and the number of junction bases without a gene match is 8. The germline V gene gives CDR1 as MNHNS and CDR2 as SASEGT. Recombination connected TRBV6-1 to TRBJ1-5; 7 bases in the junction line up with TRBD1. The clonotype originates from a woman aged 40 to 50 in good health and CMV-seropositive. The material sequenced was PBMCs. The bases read TGTGCCAGCAGCGAAAAACAGGGGTACAATCAGCCCCAGCATTTT. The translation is CASSEKQGYNQPQHF.